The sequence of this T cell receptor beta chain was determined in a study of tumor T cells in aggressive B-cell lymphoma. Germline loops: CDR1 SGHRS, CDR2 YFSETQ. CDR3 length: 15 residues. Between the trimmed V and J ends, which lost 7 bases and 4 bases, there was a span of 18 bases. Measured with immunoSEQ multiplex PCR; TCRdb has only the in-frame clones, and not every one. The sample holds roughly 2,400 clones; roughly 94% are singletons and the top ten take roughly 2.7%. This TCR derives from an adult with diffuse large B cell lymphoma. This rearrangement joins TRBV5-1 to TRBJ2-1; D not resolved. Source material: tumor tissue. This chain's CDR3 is CASHAVKTRYNEQFF. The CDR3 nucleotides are TGCGCCAGCCACGCAGTTAAGACTCGATACAATGAGCAGTTCTTC.